This T cell receptor (beta chain) originates from a study of beta chain features in type 1 diabetes. Study-wide background: Cells sorted and examined across all samples totaled 85 million to 130 million.

Points on this clone: Other DNA sequences within the sample encode an identical CDR3.

Every participating donor gave one draw, a heparinised blood sample averaging around 120 mL. CD4+ cells of the naive, central memory, regulatory and stem cell-like memory types were sorted via CD45RO/CCR7/CD25/CD127/CD95/CD27. Sequenced material consisted of expressed TCRB transcripts (all of the isolated RNA was reverse transcribed). Using immunoSEQ multiplex PCR, the repertoire was profiled, and TCRdb retains in-frame clones only, with some absent. Here the sample spans 900,000 or so clones, roughly 15% being singletons. The CDR3 consists of 13 residues. V lost 2 bases to trimming and J lost 2 bases, with 6 bases between them. Germline V gives CDR1 KGHSH, CDR2 LQKENI.

The sequence came from a woman under 30 in good health. The genes are TRBV18 and TRBJ2-5; D is ambiguous. Material: naive CD4+ T cells from blood. In DNA form, the CDR3 reads TGTGCCAGCTCACCATCTCTGCAAGAGACCCAGTACTTC. Its translation is CASSPSLQETQYF. Variable domain in full (rest from reference TRBV18 and TRBJ2-5): NAGVMQNPRHLVRRRGQEARLRCSPMKGHSHVYWYRQLPEEGLKFMVYLQKENIIDESGMPKERFSAEFPKEGPSILRIQQVVRGDSAAYFCASSPSLQETQYFGPGTRLLVL.